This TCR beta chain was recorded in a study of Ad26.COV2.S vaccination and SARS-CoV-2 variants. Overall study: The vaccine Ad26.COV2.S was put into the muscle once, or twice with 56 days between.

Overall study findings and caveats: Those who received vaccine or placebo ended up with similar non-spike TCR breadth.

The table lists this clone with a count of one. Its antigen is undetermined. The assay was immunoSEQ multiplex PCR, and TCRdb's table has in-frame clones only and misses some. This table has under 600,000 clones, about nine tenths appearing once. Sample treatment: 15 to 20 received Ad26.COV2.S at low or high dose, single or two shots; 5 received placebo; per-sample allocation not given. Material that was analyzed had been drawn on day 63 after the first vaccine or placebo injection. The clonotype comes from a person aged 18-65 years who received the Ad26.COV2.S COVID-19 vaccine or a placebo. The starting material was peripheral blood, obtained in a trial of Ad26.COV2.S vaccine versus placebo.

The chain's CDR3 is CASSASSSYNSPLHF. CDR3 nucleotide sequence: TGTGCCAGCAGTGCCTCGAGCTCCTATAATTCACCCCTCCACTTT. The chain uses TRBV7-8 and TRBJ1-6, with D unresolved. Germline lookup yields CDR1 SGHVS and CDR2 FQNEAQ. V shed 6 bases and J shed 0 bases, with 9 bases lying between them. This CDR3 is 15 amino acids long.